This T cell receptor beta chain stems from a study of T cell repertoires in cytomegalovirus infection. MiXCR, run by TCRdb on the reads, gives a single entry per CDR3 protein. The repertoire holds a few hundred thousand distinct CDR3 sequences, 15% to 20% seen once, with approximately 10% in the top ten. About this clonotype itself: The antigen remains unidentified.

Study observations and caveats: HLA-C-restricted CMV-specific TCR beta clonotypes prevailed in the ex vivo response.

This CDR3 has 17 amino acids. Between the trimmed V and J ends, which lost 2 bases and 2 bases, there was a span of 17 bases. CDR1 is KGHSH, CDR2 LQKENI, per germline. This sequence was found in a human donor in good health (CMV status not recorded). Some clones in this sample may be carry-over from other donors' samples. Sequencing was carried out using PBMCs. The V call is TRBV18, the J call TRBJ2-3, with D perhaps given as TRBD1 or TRBD2 (7 bases each). The CDR3 loop is CASSPSAGGGSTDTQYF. As DNA, the CDR3 is TGTGCCAGCTCACCATCGGCAGGGGGGGGTTCCACAGATACGCAGTATTTT.